A single sample is the source of the 13 T cell receptor beta chains below, sequenced in a study of CD8+CD57+ T cells in acquired aplastic anemia (dated by TCRdb to the late 2010s). The data were produced on an Illumina HiSeq 2000. Genomic DNA was used as template for profiling of TCR beta VDJ combinations and CDR3 sequences. Through fastp at Q25 and MiXCR, TCRdb rebuilt clones from the public reads, retaining in-frame beta chains. Each entry is one CDR3 protein sequence, shown with its most common DNA and genes. In all, the sample holds about 250,000 distinct CDR3 sequences, and around half of those were seen once. 7.8% of the sample goes to the ten largest clones. Patients chosen for sequencing had shown expansion of CD8+CD57+ cells by flow cytometry. Sequenced sample: sorted CD4+, CD8+, or CD8+CD57+ T cells (not recorded which) from PBMCs. The receptor source for this set is a human donor with aplastic anemia.

The V gene is TRBV4-1, the J gene TRBJ1-1, with 10 bases aligning to TRBD1. With 1 base clipped from V and 6 bases from J, the junction kept 5 bases outside the gene matches. CDR1 and CDR2 from the germline V gene are MGHRA and YSYEKL. This CDR3 spans 15 amino acids. As DNA, the CDR3 is TGCGCCAGCAGCCAAGGTGTAGGGACAGGGGCTGAAGCTTTCTTT. This translates into CASSQGVGTGAEAFF.

This chain links TRBV20-1 with TRBJ2-3; a possible D gene is TRBD2 (6 bases). The CDR3 sequence is 15 residues long. The germline V gene has CDR1 DFQATT and CDR2 SNEGSKA (reference sequence). The germline V and J ends were trimmed by 6 bases and 2 bases, with 18 bases remaining between them. The CDR3 sequence: CSARMQGGITDTQYF. The CDR3 DNA sequence: TGCAGTGCCCGGATGCAGGGAGGTATCACAGATACGCAGTATTTT.

Only a few counts were recorded for this clonotype. The chain carries TRBV7-8 and TRBJ2-7; 7 bases are shared with TRBD1. V lost 6 bases, J lost 4 bases, and 3 bases stayed unmatched. This CDR3 is built from 12 residues. Per the germline V gene, CDR1 is SGHVS and CDR2 is FQNEAQ. Written as DNA, the CDR3 is TGTGCCAGCAGTATACAGGGGTACGAGCAGTACTTC. It is translated as CASSIQGYEQYF.

This clonotype was picked up many times. The genes are TRBV7-3 and TRBJ2-1; D is ambiguous. The CDR3 runs to 14 residues. Germline V gene sequence: CDR1 SGHTA, CDR2 FQGTGA. Trimming removed 3 bases from V and 5 bases from J, with 11 bases in between. CDR3 DNA: TGTGCCAGCAGCTTGGGCGGCGGCAACAATGAGCAGTTCTTC. As protein: CASSLGGGNNEQFF.

Comments on this clonotype: Because the CDR3 is missing its conserved closing phenylalanine or tryptophan, this is likely a read error. The DNA is omitted, as the CDR3 cannot be located on it reliably, and the CDR3 follows TCRdb's listing. The chain is built from TRBV7-9 and TRBJ1-1; the listed D gene, TRBD1, was not tested against the DNA. Looked up from germline, CDR1 is SEHNR and CDR2 is FQNEAQ (reference sequence). The CDR3 comprises 16 residues, both ends counted. The CDR3 here is CASRHGQGTMATPSVR.

Remarks on this clonotype: This may be a read error: a much more frequent sequence differs by one nucleotide. The V gene is TRBV6-5, the J gene TRBJ1-1; maybe TRBD1 (5 bases). The germline CDR1 and CDR2 sequences are MNHEY and SVGAGI. CDR3 length: 15 amino acids. V lost 2 bases and J lost 1, with 11 bases in between. CDR3 residues: CASSYPTEWNTEAFF. CDR3 coding DNA: TGTGCCAGCAGTTACCCGACAGAGTGGAACACTGAAGCTTTCTTT.

The chain recombines TRBV10-3 with TRBJ1-1; a possible D gene is TRBD1 (5 bases). The CDR3 has 14 amino acids. V was shortened by 4 bases and J by 1 base, with 10 bases between the two germline ends. CDR1 is ENHRY and CDR2 is SYGVKD in the germline V gene. CDR3: CAISAFQGNTEAFF. The CDR3 DNA reads TGTGCCATCAGTGCCTTCCAGGGGAACACTGAAGCTTTCTTT.

At least ten counts were recorded for this clonotype. V gene TRBV4-2 combines with J gene TRBJ1-5; TRBD1 agrees at 10 bases. The CDR3 is 18 amino acids. Per germline, CDR1 LGHNA and CDR2 YNFKEQ. Trimming removed 2 bases from V and 1 base from J; junction bases left unmatched: 8. This chain's CDR3 is CASSQSWDRGESNQPQHF. Here the CDR3 DNA reads TGTGCCAGCAGCCAAAGCTGGGACAGGGGCGAAAGCAATCAGCCCCAGCATTTT.

A remark on this clonotype: Just one base apart from a much larger clone, this may be a read error. The rearrangement links TRBV4-3 to TRBJ2-5; no reliable D call. The CDR3 runs to 16 residues. Germline values: CDR1 LGHNA, CDR2 YSLEER. V was pared by 1 base and J by 5 bases, with 17 bases between. Written as DNA, the CDR3 is TGCGCCAGCAGCCAAGCGGCGGCGCGCGGTGATGAGACCCAGTACTTC. Its translation: CASSQAAARGDETQYF.

The V gene is TRBV12-3 or TRBV12-4, the J gene TRBJ2-1, with 7 bases identical to TRBD2. The V gene end was trimmed by 6 bases and the J gene end by 0 bases; junction bases not matched to a gene: 11. The CDR3 loop spans 17 amino acids. The chain's CDR3 is CASSLLIRGDSYNEQFF. The CDR3 region has the DNA TGTGCCAGCAGCCTTCTCATACGGGGGGACTCCTACAATGAGCAGTTCTTC.

V and J are TRBV28 and TRBJ2-5; possibly TRBD2 for D (6 bases). CDR1 and CDR2 (germline): MDHEN, SYDVKM. This CDR3 is 19 amino acids long. V was shortened by 2 bases and J by 4 bases, with 26 bases between the two germline ends. The CDR3 reads CASSLEGSVGGRSGETQYF. The DNA for the CDR3 is TGTGCCAGCAGTTTAGAAGGGTCCGTTGGGGGGAGGTCCGGAGAGACCCAGTACTTC.

CDR3 coding DNA: TGTGCCAGCAGCTCTCTAGGGGGGCACTATGGCTACACCTTC. This gives the protein CASSSLGGHYGYTF. The gene calls are TRBV9 and TRBJ1-2; D perhaps matches TRBD1 (6 bases). V was shortened by 4 bases and J by 3 bases, with 13 bases between the two germline ends. CDR1 SGDLS and CDR2 YYNGEE come from the germline V gene. The CDR3 spans 14 residues. The full variable domain, rest sourced from reference TRBV9 and TRBJ1-2, is DSGVTQTPKHLITATGQRVTLRCSPRSGDLSVYWYQQSLDQGLQFLIQYYNGEERAKGNILERFSAQQFPDLHSELNLSSLELGDSALYFCASSSLGGHYGYTFGSGTRLTVV.

This clonotype showed up many times. This chain links TRBV7-8 with TRBJ2-5; possibly TRBD2 for D (5 bases). Trimming shortened V by 1 base and J by 7 bases, and 13 bases separated the two germline ends. This CDR3 is 14 amino acids long. The germline CDR1 and CDR2 sequences are SGHVS and FQNEAQ. In DNA, the CDR3 is TGTGCCAGCAGCTTAGGGGGTAGCGCGGCGACCCAGTACTTC. Its protein product is CASSLGGSAATQYF.